The 17 T cell receptor beta chains in this list originate from one sample, sequenced in a study of OX40 agonist ivuxolimab in advanced cancers. Profiling relied on immunoSEQ multiplex PCR, and the TCRdb table lists in-frame clones only, not all of them. The sample contains about 120,000 clones, 75% to 90% of which appear only once. Sequenced material: CD4+ or CD8+ T cells sorted from blood, taken in a trial of the OX40 agonist ivuxolimab. The receptors were sampled from an adult with an advanced solid tumor such as melanoma, head and neck, liver or kidney cancer.

This clone has only one observation. This chain connects TRBV4-2 to TRBJ1-1; D is unclear. Per the germline V gene, CDR1 is LGHNA and CDR2 is YNFKEQ. Trimming cost V 5 bases and J 2 bases, with 12 bases left between them. This CDR3 has 14 amino acids. CDR3 in amino acids: CASSSTGSNTEAFF. In DNA form, the CDR3 reads TGTGCCAGCAGCTCAACGGGAAGCAACACTGAAGCTTTCTTT.

The chain carries TRBV7-9 and TRBJ1-5; 7 positions match TRBD1. The V segment lost 5 bases and the J segment 2 bases; nucleotides outside the gene matches: 6. The CDR3 length is 15 residues. From germline, CDR1 is SEHNR and CDR2 FQNEAQ (reference sequence). CDR3 residues: CASSPGQNRNQPQHF. DNA for the CDR3: TGTGCCAGCAGCCCGGGACAGAATCGCAATCAGCCCCAGCATTTT.

This clone was seen just once. This rearrangement joins TRBV19 to TRBJ2-3; possible D gene TRBD2, 6 bases. The CDR3 has 14 residues. Trimming left V 6 bases short and J 1 base short, with 11 bases between. Germline V gene lookup returns CDR1 LNHDA and CDR2 SQIVND (reference sequence). This CDR3 reads CASRRDFRTDTQYF. CDR3 bases: TGTGCCAGTAGGAGGGACTTTCGCACAGATACGCAGTATTTT.

The chain combines TRBV30 with TRBJ1-3, with TRBD1 as a possible D gene (6 bases). Germline lookup yields CDR1 GTSNPN and CDR2 SVGIG (reference sequence). V was cut by 8 bases and J by 0 bases, with 23 bases left in between. The CDR3 consists of 17 residues. The CDR3 coding sequence is TGTGCCCGAGAATCCTACCCCCGGACAGACTCTGGAAACACCATATATTTT. It codes for CARESYPRTDSGNTIYF.

The rearrangement links TRBV11-2 to TRBJ2-5; D uncertain. The CDR3 totals 15 residues. The V gene's germline CDR1 is SGHAT and CDR2 FQNNGV. V gave up 1 base and J gave up 0 bases, with 9 bases separating them. The CDR3 DNA is TGTGCCAGCAGCTTAGGCGACGGGTACCAAGAGACCCAGTACTTC. It codes for CASSLGDGYQETQYF. Supplemented by reference TRBV11-2 and TRBJ2-5, the full variable domain reads EAGVAQSPRYKIIEKRQSVAFWCNPISGHATLYWYQQILGQGPKLLIQFQNNGVVDDSQLPKDRFSAERLKGVDSTLKIQPAKLEDSAVYLCASSLGDGYQETQYFGPGTRLLVL.

The chain links TRBV6-5 to TRBJ2-7, with D maybe TRBD2 (5 bases). V was trimmed by 5 bases and J by 4 bases, leaving 15 bases between them. This CDR3 spans 14 amino acids. Germline CDR1 is MNHEY and CDR2 is SVGAGI. In DNA form, the CDR3 reads TGTGCCAGCAGTGAAGTAGAGGGATTATACGAGCAGTACTTC. Translated, it gives CASSEVEGLYEQYF.

Only a few counts were recorded for this clone. This chain links TRBV6-6 with TRBJ2-3; 7 nucleotides align to TRBD2. The CDR3 covers 14 residues. The V segment lost 6 bases and the J segment 3 bases; nucleotides outside the gene matches: 6. CDR1 is MNHNY, CDR2 SVGAGI, per germline (reference sequence). The CDR3 protein is CASRLRGGTDTQYF. DNA of the CDR3: TGTGCCAGCAGACTGAGGGGAGGGACAGATACGCAGTATTTT.

The rearrangement uses TRBV25-1 and TRBJ1-3; D is unclear. The V end was cut by 3 bases, the J end by 0 bases, with 12 bases between. This CDR3 comprises 16 residues. The germline CDR1 and CDR2 sequences are MGHDK and SYGVNS. Written as DNA, the CDR3 is TGTGCCAGCAGTGACGGCGCAGGAAGCTCTGGAAACACCATATATTTT. Its protein is CASSDGAGSSGNTIYF.

J is TRBJ2-5 and V is TRBV7-2, with D possibly TRBD2 on 7 matching bases. This CDR3 has 16 amino acids. Germline CDR1 reads SGHTA; CDR2 reads FQGNSA. The ends were cut back, 0 bases at V and 4 bases at J, with 15 bases in the middle. CDR3 in amino acids: CASSLAFGGGLETQYF. DNA for the CDR3: TGTGCCAGCAGCTTAGCGTTCGGCGGGGGCTTAGAGACCCAGTACTTC.

The V and J genes are TRBV7-3 and TRBJ2-1, with D unclear. V was pared by 5 bases and J by 10 bases, with 9 bases between. The CDR3 has 11 amino acids. Looked up from germline, CDR1 is SGHTA and CDR2 is FQGTGA. For the CDR3, the DNA is TGTGCCAGCAGCAGCCGTGGGGAGCAGTTCTTC. This translates into CASSSRGEQFF.

This rearrangement joins TRBV28 to TRBJ2-1, with 11 bases aligning to TRBD2. The CDR3 runs to 14 residues. V shed 8 bases and J 7 bases; nucleotides not matched to a gene: 7. The germline CDR1 and CDR2 sequences are MDHEN and SYDVKM. CDR3 sequence (DNA): TGTGCCAGCCTCGGACTAGCGGGCTGGAATGAGCAGTTCTTC. It encodes CASLGLAGWNEQFF.

The chain recombines TRBV14 with TRBJ2-7; D tentatively reads TRBD1 or TRBD2 (5 bases each). This CDR3 comprises 17 residues. V was trimmed by 5 bases and J by 1 base, leaving 21 bases between them. Per the germline V gene, CDR1 is SGHDN and CDR2 is FVKESK. CDR3 DNA: TGTGCCAGCAGCGGGACCGTTTCAGGCTTCTTTTCCTACGAGCAGTACTTC. Translation: CASSGTVSGFFSYEQYF.

The table lists this clone with a few counts. This chain connects TRBV19 to TRBJ1-2, with D hard to call. CDR1 is LNHDA and CDR2 is SQIVND in the germline V gene (reference sequence). This CDR3 spans 13 amino acids. V lost 5 bases and J 4 bases, leaving 11 bases between the germline ends. The CDR3 loop reads CASSSRDAYGYTF. The CDR3, as DNA: TGTGCCAGTAGTTCTCGGGATGCCTATGGCTACACCTTC. Combining the CDR3 with reference TRBV19 and TRBJ1-2 gives the whole variable domain DGGITQSPKYLFRKEGQNVTLSCEQNLNHDAMYWYRQDPGQGLRLIYYSQIVNDFQKGDIAEGYSVSREKKESFPLTVTSAQKNPTAFYLCASSSRDAYGYTFGSGTRLTVV.

This chain joins TRBV6-5 and TRBJ2-7; 9 bases align to TRBD1. The V segment lost 6 bases and the J segment 2 bases; nucleotides outside the gene matches: 5. The CDR3 has 14 residues. Germline V gene sequence: CDR1 MNHEY, CDR2 SVGAGI. This CDR3 reads CASRYGTGTYEQYF. CDR3 DNA: TGTGCCAGCAGATACGGGACAGGGACCTACGAGCAGTACTTC.

The J gene is TRBJ1-2, the V gene TRBV28; D not resolved. Germline CDR1 reads MDHEN; CDR2 reads SYDVKM. V lost 1 base and J 3 bases, leaving 6 bases between the germline ends. The CDR3 has 13 residues. DNA of the CDR3: TGTGCCAGCAGTTTATCGCCCGACTATGGCTACACCTTC. Translation gives CASSLSPDYGYTF.

The chain joins TRBV21-1 to TRBJ1-6; the table's D call of TRBD1 was not tested on the DNA. TRBV21-1 is a pseudogene. The CDR3 length is 16 residues. The CDR3 protein is CASSSDRGVYNSPLHF. The CDR3 DNA reads as TGTGCCAGCAGCAGCGACAGGGGAGTCTATAATTCACCCCTCCACTTT.

Comment on this clone: The same CDR3 can be traced to other DNA sequences in this sample. The chain is built from TRBV6-5 and TRBJ1-2; TRBD1 aligns across 8 bases. CDR1 is MNHEY and CDR2 is SVGAGI in the germline V gene. With V trimmed by 6 bases and J by 6 bases, 6 bases remained unmatched. The CDR3 has 13 amino acids. The chain's CDR3 is CASSSGQGDGYTF. Here the CDR3 DNA reads TGTGCCAGCAGCAGCGGACAGGGTGATGGCTACACCTTC.